This paragraph reports one T cell receptor (beta chain). The data originate from a study of shared clonotypes between healthy human individuals. As for the study in general: Ranging from 18 to 49 in age, donors were two women and a few men.

The V gene end was trimmed by 6 bases and the J gene end by 6 bases; junction bases not matched to a gene: 12. CDR1 and CDR2 from the germline V gene are SGHTA and FQGTGA. The CDR3 spans 15 residues. Measured with immunoSEQ multiplex PCR; TCRdb has only the in-frame clones, and not every one. The sample contains about half a million clones, around 73% of which appear only once. The chain uses TRBV7-3 and TRBJ2-7, with 9 bases that match TRBD1. The clonotype comes from a woman in her 40s in good health. Some clones in this sample may be carry-over from other donors' samples. The specimen was PBMCs. The CDR3 nucleotides are TGTGCCAGCAGACGACCGGGACAGGGACTTGGCGAGCAGTACTTC. The encoded protein is CASRRPGQGLGEQYF.